This note documents a single TCR beta chain sequence. Its specificity is unknown. The data stem from a study of response to subunit inactivated influenza vaccine. Study-level findings and limits: Authors proposed each seasonal influenza vaccination draws in few new T cells.

V was shortened by 4 bases and J by 2 bases, with 10 bases between the two germline ends. This CDR3 region has 13 residues. CDR1 and CDR2 (germline): SGHKS, YYEKEE (reference sequence). Each CDR3 protein gets one entry after TCRdb re-called the RT-PCR reads with MiXCR. The repertoire holds 450,000 to 600,000 distinct CDR3 sequences, with less than 10% as singletons. The receptor's source is a man between 50 and 69 years old who received an inactivated influenza vaccine. The J gene is TRBJ2-7, the V gene TRBV5-5; the D is unclear. The material was PBMCs from blood, obtained 23 months after vaccination. CDR3 in amino acids: CASSVTIAYEQYF. CDR3 DNA sequence: TGTGCCAGCAGCGTGACAATTGCCTACGAGCAGTACTTC.